Sequencing of this T cell receptor (beta chain) was carried out in a study of T cells in Graves' hyperthyroidism and ophthalmopathy. The table lists this clonotype with many counts. Diagnosis rested on symptoms, serum thyroxine and TRAb, thyroid ultrasound, and orbital computed tomography. Researchers amplified the TCR beta CDR3 regions from RNA transcripts. First-round RT-PCR of the TCR CDR3 relied on the HTBI primer set. TCRdb analysed the multiplex PCR reads with MiXCR anew, one entry per CDR3 protein. The profile shows about 380,000 distinct CDR3 sequences, approximately 13% of them singletons. What was sequenced was blood. This receptor was obtained from a young man with Graves' hyperthyroidism that later progressed to Graves' ophthalmopathy.

The CDR3 DNA sequence: TGTGCCAGCAAGACCCCGGCCAAGGAGTATGGCTACACCTTC. Protein: CASKTPAKEYGYTF. V usage is TRBV6-1 and J usage is TRBJ1-2; no firm D call. The V end lost 7 bases, the J end lost 5 bases, and 17 bases lay between the germline ends. The CDR3 covers 14 residues. Per germline, CDR1 MNHNS and CDR2 SASEGT.